A selection of T cell receptor beta chains follows, all from one sample in a study of blood T cell repertoires in COVID-19. The method was immunoSEQ multiplex PCR; TCRdb's version includes in-frame clones alone and lacks a portion of them. The table lists roughly 180,000 clones, around 84% of them singletons, with under 6.5% in the top ten. Sequenced sample: peripheral blood. These receptors were collected from a woman in her fifties or sixties with COVID-19, enrolled during active disease. Each CDR3 is given with its conserved first and last residue. Each record gives: V gene, D gene, J gene, clone size, CDR3 DNA, CDR3 protein. A D gene is named only where the DNA matches it firmly. Expanded clones get a size class; other rows say once, few or many, or leave the size out.

TRBV15	NA	TRBJ1-1	NA	TGTGCCTCGCAAGCAGGTTTCCCGAACACTGAAGCTTTCTTT	CASQAGFPNTEAFF
TRBV27	NA	TRBJ2-7	NA	TGTGCCAGCAGTCTTGGACAGACGTCGATCTCCTACGAGCAGTACTTC	CASSLGQTSISYEQYF
TRBV5-1	NA	TRBJ1-4	once	TGCGCCAGCAGCTTGGGATTCGGGGAGAATGAAAAACTGTTTTTT	CASSLGFGENEKLFF
TRBV29-1	NA	TRBJ1-1	NA	TGCAGCGTTGAAGATCCGGCAGGGGCGAAAGCTTTCTTT	CSVEDPAGAKAFF
TRBV19	NA	TRBJ1-4	NA	TGTGCCAGTAGTACATCAAGGGCCCAGGGGGAAAAACTGTTTTTT	CASSTSRAQGEKLFF
TRBV7-9	TRBD2	TRBJ2-1	NA	TGTGCCAGCAGCTTCCCAACTAGCGGGGGGTCCCTTTGGTTCTTC	CASSFPTSGGSLWFF
TRBV3-1/TRBV3-2	NA	TRBJ1-2	NA	TGTGCCAGCAGCCAAGATATGATGGGACTGATCTATGGCTACACCTTC	CASSQDMMGLIYGYTF
TRBV7-2	NA	TRBJ2-7	NA	TGTGCCAGCAGCCTAGGCCCTACGAAGCAGTACTTC	CASSLGPTKQYF
TRBV21-1	NA	TRBJ1-4	NA	TGTGCCAGCAGCCTCACGCGACAGGGGTGGGATGAAAAACTGTTTTTT	CASSLTRQGWDEKLFF
TRBV2	TRBD1	TRBJ2-1	NA	TGTGCCAGCTCCAGGGGGCTCGAGCTACGTGAACGGCAGTTCTTC	CASSRGLELRERQFF
TRBV29-1	TRBD2	TRBJ2-3	NA	TGCAGCGTCATGGGGGGGGATACGCAGTATTTT	CSVMGGDTQYF
TRBV18	NA	TRBJ2-1	NA	TGTGCCAGCTCTCCCGGGACATCCTACAATGAGCAGTTCTTC	CASSPGTSYNEQFF
TRBV27	TRBD1	TRBJ1-4	NA	TGTGCCACCCGTCCGGCAGGGGGCGAAAAACTGTTTTTT	CATRPAGGEKLFF
TRBV2	NA	TRBJ1-5	NA	TGTGCCAGCAGTGAACGACAGTCCAATCAGCCCCAGCATTTT	CASSERQSNQPQHF
TRBV21-1	NA	TRBJ1-4	NA	TGTGCCAGCAGAGGGATGATGGGGACAGGGGATGAAAAACTGTTTTTT	CASRGMMGTGDEKLFF
TRBV6-5	TRBD1	TRBJ1-4	NA	TGTGCCAGCAGTTACACCGGGACAGGGAATGAAAAACTGTTTTTT	CASSYTGTGNEKLFF
TRBV6-2/TRBV6-3	TRBD2	TRBJ2-7	NA	TGTGCCAGCAGTTACTCTACTAGCGGGTACTCCTACGAGCAGTACTTC	CASSYSTSGYSYEQYF
TRBV6-2/TRBV6-3	NA	TRBJ1-1	NA	TGTGCCAGCAGTTACAGGGGCCCTGAAGCTTTCTTT	CASSYRGPEAFF
TRBV18	TRBD2	TRBJ2-1	NA	TGTGCCAGCTCACCAAAGACTAGCGGGGAGGGTGAGCAGTTCTTC	CASSPKTSGEGEQFF
TRBV7-3	TRBD2	TRBJ2-5	NA	TGTGCCAGCAGCTTATTAGCGGGGGGCCAAGAGACCCAGTACTTC	CASSLLAGGQETQYF
TRBV30	NA	TRBJ1-6	NA	TGTGCCTGGAGTCGTATCGGAGATTCACCCCTCCACTTT	CAWSRIGDSPLHF
TRBV7-9	NA	TRBJ1-1	NA	TGTGCCAGCAGCGTCGTCCAGAAGAACACTGAAGCTTTCTTT	CASSVVQKNTEAFF
TRBV5-6	NA	TRBJ2-7	NA	TGTGCCAGCAGCGCAGGGAGGGAGCAGTACTTC	CASSAGREQYF
TRBV5-4	NA	TRBJ2-7	NA	TGTGCCAGCAGCCAATCCAGGGGCTCCTACGAGCAGTACTTC	CASSQSRGSYEQYF
TRBV7-3	TRBD2	TRBJ2-1	NA	TGTGCCAGCAGCCCCCAAGCGGGGGGTACCTACAATGAGCAGTTCTTC	CASSPQAGGTYNEQFF
TRBV28	NA	TRBJ2-7	NA	TGTGCCATCGGTTCCTACGAGCAGTACTTC	CAIGSYEQYF
TRBV7-2	TRBD2	TRBJ2-1	NA	TGTGCCAGCAGCCAAAATATAGCGGGGCGGGAGCAGTTCTTC	CASSQNIAGREQFF
TRBV10-2	NA	TRBJ2-2	NA	TGCGCCAGCAGGGAAGCGGCCACCGGGGAGCTGTTTTTT	CASREAATGELFF
TRBV28	TRBD2	TRBJ2-7	NA	TGTGCCAGCAGTTTAGTTAGGGAGGGAGGACCCTACGAGCAGTACTTC	CASSLVREGGPYEQYF
TRBV27	TRBD2	TRBJ2-7	NA	TGTGCCAGCAGCCTAATCATTAGCGGGGGGACGTACGAGCAGTACTTC	CASSLIISGGTYEQYF
TRBV11-3	NA	TRBJ2-7	NA	TGTGCCAGCAGCCCACGAACAGAGCCCCTAAACTACGAGCAGTACTTC	CASSPRTEPLNYEQYF
TRBV30	NA	TRBJ1-6	NA	TGTGCCTGGAGTGTAATGGCAGGTTCACCCCTCCACTTT	CAWSVMAGSPLHF
TRBV1	NA	TRBJ1-1	NA	TGCACCAGCAGCCAACCCGACAAGGATGAAGCTTTCTTT	CTSSQPDKDEAFF
TRBV7-3	TRBD2	TRBJ2-1	once	TGTGCCAGCAGCTTATCTGGGACTAGCGATAGTGAGCAGTTCTTC	CASSLSGTSDSEQFF
TRBV12-3/TRBV12-4	NA	TRBJ2-2	NA	TGTGCCAGTCACAGGGAAGGCACCGGGGAGCTGTTTTTT	CASHREGTGELFF
TRBV6-5	NA	TRBJ2-1	NA	TGTGCCAGCCACGCGGGGTACAATGAGCAGTTCTTC	CASHAGYNEQFF
TRBV7-9	TRBD2	TRBJ2-3	NA	TGTGCCAGCAGCAATCCCGGCGGGGGGGAAGATACGCAGTATTTT	CASSNPGGGEDTQYF
TRBV29-1	TRBD1	TRBJ1-6	NA	TGCAGCGCCGAGGACAGGGAAGGATCACCCCTCCACTTT	CSAEDREGSPLHF
TRBV25-1	NA	TRBJ1-1	NA	TGTGCCAGCAGGGCAGGACAGAACACTGAAGCTTTCTTT	CASRAGQNTEAFF
TRBV10-3	TRBD2	TRBJ2-1	NA	TGTGCCATCAGTCCCATAGCCAGCGGGGGAGACAATGAGCAGTTCTTC	CAISPIASGGDNEQFF
TRBV5-1	TRBD2	TRBJ2-3	NA	TGCGCCAGCAGCTTTTTCGGGGTAGCGGGGGGTGTAGATACGCAGTATTTT	CASSFFGVAGGVDTQYF
TRBV28	NA	TRBJ1-5	NA	TGTGCCAGCAGCAAAAATCAGCCCCAGCATTTT	CASSKNQPQHF
TRBV4-1	NA	TRBJ2-1	NA	TGCGCCAGCAGCCCGGAACCGCGGGGCAATGAGCAGTTCTTC	CASSPEPRGNEQFF
TRBV9	NA	TRBJ2-3	NA	TGTGCCAGCAGCGTACACGGGGACACAGATACGCAGTATTTT	CASSVHGDTDTQYF
TRBV6-5	NA	TRBJ1-1	NA	TGTGCCAGCAGTTACTCGGGGGGGCTGGGCACTGAAGCTTTCTTT	CASSYSGGLGTEAFF
TRBV7-9	NA	TRBJ2-7	NA	TGTGCCAGCAGCGCAATACAGGGATACGAGCAGTACTTC	CASSAIQGYEQYF
TRBV11-2	NA	TRBJ1-4	NA	TGTGCCAGCAGCTCCCCCCACTCCAGGGGCGCCGCAACTAATGAAAAACTGTTTTTT	CASSSPHSRGAATNEKLFF
TRBV5-8	NA	TRBJ1-2	NA	TGTGCCAGCAGCTCACCGCACGCGAGCCCCTATGGCTACACCTTC	CASSSPHASPYGYTF
TRBV21-1	NA	TRBJ1-1	NA	TGTGCCAGCAGCCCCTCCAGCAGGGGGCGGGACACTGAAGCTTTCTTT	CASSPSSRGRDTEAFF
TRBV3-1/TRBV3-2	TRBD1	TRBJ2-3	NA	TGTGCCAGCAGCCAAGAGGCAGGGGGTGCCGATACGCAGTATTTT	CASSQEAGGADTQYF
TRBV4-2	TRBD2	TRBJ2-7	NA	TGTGCCAGCAGCCAAGAGTTGGCTAGCGGGGGGGTACCCGCCTACGAGCAGTACTTC	CASSQELASGGVPAYEQYF
TRBV10-2	TRBD1	TRBJ1-1	NA	TGCGCCAGCAGTCAGGGGGACACTGAAGCTTTCTTT	CASSQGDTEAFF
TRBV28	TRBD1	TRBJ2-3	few	TGTGCCAGCAGTTTAGGGACAGGGGTGGCAGATACGCAGTATTTT	CASSLGTGVADTQYF
TRBV4-1	TRBD1	TRBJ2-7	NA	TGCGCCAGCAGCCAAGAGACAGGGTACTACGAGCAGTACTTC	CASSQETGYYEQYF
TRBV6-5	NA	TRBJ1-4	once	TGTGCCAGCAGGGCAGGGGATGAAAAACTGTTTTTT	CASRAGDEKLFF
TRBV3-1/TRBV3-2	TRBD2	TRBJ2-3	once	TGTGCCAGCAGCCAAGGACGACTAGCGGGGGGGGATACGCAGTATTTT	CASSQGRLAGGDTQYF
TRBV12-3/TRBV12-4	NA	TRBJ2-3	NA	TGTGCCAGCAGAACCGGGACATCAGATACGCAGTATTTT	CASRTGTSDTQYF
TRBV6-1	NA	TRBJ1-2	once	TGTGCCAGCAGTGAATATACAGGGTGGGTGGGCAACTATGGCTACACCTTC	CASSEYTGWVGNYGYTF
TRBV11-3	NA	TRBJ2-1	once	TGTGCCAGCAGCCAGTCCAATGAGCAGTTCTTC	CASSQSNEQFF